This TCR beta chain was sequenced in a study of blood T cell repertoires in COVID-19. Turning to the study itself: Collection of acute and convalescent COVID-19 samples took place in the United States, Italy and Spain.

Seattle patients were enrolled while actively infected and followed longitudinally. This CDR3 has 13 amino acids. In germline, CDR1 is GTSNPN, CDR2 SVGIG (reference sequence). V was pared by 5 bases and J by 4 bases, with 15 bases between. Some clones are missing from TCRdb's copy, which holds only in-frame ones; the method was immunoSEQ multiplex PCR. The table includes approximately 78,000 clones, 80% to 95% detected once. The specimen sequenced was peripheral blood. The sequence was collected from a man aged 50-59 years with COVID-19, enrolled during active disease. J is TRBJ2-7 and V is TRBV30, with D perhaps matching TRBD1 (6 bases). DNA of the CDR3: TGTGCCTGGTCACAGGGAAACCGGTACGAGCAGTACTTC. This encodes CAWSQGNRYEQYF.